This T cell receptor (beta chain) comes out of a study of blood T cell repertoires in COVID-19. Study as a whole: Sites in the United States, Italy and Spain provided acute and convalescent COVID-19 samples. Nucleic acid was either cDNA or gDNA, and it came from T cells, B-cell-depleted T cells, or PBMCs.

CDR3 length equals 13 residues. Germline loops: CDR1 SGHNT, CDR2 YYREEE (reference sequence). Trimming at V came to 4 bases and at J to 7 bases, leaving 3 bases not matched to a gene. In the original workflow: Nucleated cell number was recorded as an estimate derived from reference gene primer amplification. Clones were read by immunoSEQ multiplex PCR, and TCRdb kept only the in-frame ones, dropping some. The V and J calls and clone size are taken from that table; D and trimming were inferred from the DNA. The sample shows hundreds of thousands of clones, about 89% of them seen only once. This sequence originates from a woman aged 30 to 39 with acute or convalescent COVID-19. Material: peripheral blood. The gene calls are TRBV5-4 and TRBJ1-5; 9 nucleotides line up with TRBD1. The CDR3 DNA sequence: TGTGCCAGCAGCGTTGGACAGGGGCAGCCCCAGCATTTT. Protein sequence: CASSVGQGQPQHF.